The 16 T cell receptor beta chains presented below share a single source sample, sequenced in a study of blood T cell repertoires in COVID-19 (dated by TCRdb to about 2020). Library construction relied on the immunoSEQ multiplex PCR assay. The immuneACCESS repertoire file appears here via TCRdb, limited to in-frame rearrangements. These files lack a portion of the clones; in checked studies, under half of the deficit traces to unresolved V genes, and the cause of the others is not known. A total of tens of thousands of clones appear in this sample, 82% of them only once. Around 29% of the sample goes to the ten largest clones. Sequenced material: peripheral blood. The receptors stem from a human donor in a cohort sampled during active COVID-19.

The chain links TRBV2 to TRBJ2-2; possibly TRBD2 for D (6 bases). The CDR3 runs 13 residues. CDR1 is SNHLY and CDR2 is FYNNEI in the germline V gene. Deletions cut 6 bases from V and 6 bases from J, with 11 bases between. The CDR3 region is CASRGRWAGELFF. The DNA for the CDR3 is TGTGCCAGCAGGGGGAGGTGGGCCGGGGAGCTGTTTTTT.

The rearrangement joins TRBV9 to TRBJ2-1; 7 bases match TRBD1. V was clipped by 2 bases and J by 5 bases; unmatched bases: 10. Germline CDR1 SGDLS, CDR2 YYNGEE. CDR3 size: 16 residues. CDR3 sequence (DNA): TGTGCCAGCAGCGTTCAAGGGCAGGGGGTCGACAATGAGCAGTTCTTC. Translation gives CASSVQGQGVDNEQFF.

The gene calls are TRBV7-6 and TRBJ1-2; 12 positions agree with TRBD1. V shed 5 bases and J 6 bases; nucleotides not matched to a gene: 7. The CDR3 has 15 residues. The germline V gene encodes CDR1 SGHVS and CDR2 FNYEAQ. CDR3: CASSPRGTGGHGYTF. The CDR3 coding sequence is TGTGCCAGCAGCCCGAGGGGGACAGGGGGCCATGGCTACACCTTC.

The rearrangement links TRBV5-1 to TRBJ2-1, with 7 nucleotides matching TRBD2. This CDR3 has 15 residues. The V gene's germline CDR1 is SGHRS and CDR2 YFSETQ. Trimming took 0 bases from V and 6 from J; bases not matched to a gene: 6. The CDR3 loop reads CASSLAPSGGNEQFF. The CDR3 coding sequence is TGCGCCAGCAGCTTGGCTCCTAGCGGCGGCAATGAGCAGTTCTTC.

This clone showed up just once. The CDR3 DNA follows: TGTGCCTGGAGCCCTCTGGGGACACCGAACTATGGCTACACCTTC. Translation gives CAWSPLGTPNYGYTF. The chain joins TRBV30 to TRBJ1-2, with D perhaps matching TRBD1 (6 bases). Trimming took off 3 bases at V and 2 bases at J, with 16 bases between the two ends. The CDR3 covers 15 residues. CDR1 is GTSNPN, CDR2 SVGIG, per germline (reference sequence). Drawing the rest from reference TRBV30 and TRBJ1-2, the complete variable domain is SQTIHQWPATLVQPVGSPLSLECTVEGTSNPNLYWYRQAAGRGLQLLFYSVGIGQISSEVPQNLSASRPQDRQFILSSKKLLLSDSGFYLCAWSPLGTPNYGYTFGSGTRLTVV.

This chain uses TRBV27 with TRBJ2-2; tentatively, D is TRBD1 (6 bases). CDR3 size: 17 residues. Germline assignment: CDR1 MNHEY and CDR2 SMNVEV (reference sequence). The V gene lost 3 bases and the J gene lost 0 bases, with 14 bases spanning the gap. CDR3 residues: CASSFQQGFTNTGELFF. The CDR3 coding sequence is TGTGCCAGCAGTTTCCAACAGGGATTCACGAACACCGGGGAGCTGTTTTTT.

The chain recombines TRBV24-1 with TRBJ2-1, with 10 bases lining up with TRBD1. The length of the CDR3 is 14 residues. The trim removed 4 bases at V and 7 bases at J, leaving 3 bases unmatched. Germline-derived CDR1 and CDR2 are KGHDR and SFDVKD. CDR3 residues: CATSDPGQGNEQFF. Written as DNA, the CDR3 is TGTGCCACCAGTGACCCGGGACAGGGGAATGAGCAGTTCTTC.

The gene calls are TRBV18 and TRBJ2-7; 7 bases are shared with TRBD1. The CDR3 has 15 residues. Germline assignment: CDR1 KGHSH and CDR2 LQKENI. The J segment lost 8 bases and the V segment lost 5 bases, leaving 15 bases of the junction unmatched. The CDR3 loop is CASSSSATRQGQQYF. For the CDR3, the DNA is TGTGCCAGCTCATCCAGCGCCACTAGACAGGGACAGCAGTACTTC.

The genes are TRBV7-2 and TRBJ2-5, with TRBD2 identical over 11 bases. The CDR3 spans 15 residues. V lost 2 bases and J lost 5; bases outside the gene matches: 4. The V gene's germline CDR1 is SGHTA and CDR2 FQGNSA. Here the CDR3 reads CASSLLAGGGETQYF. For the CDR3, the DNA is TGTGCCAGCAGCTTACTAGCGGGGGGTGGTGAGACCCAGTACTTC.

CDR3: CASSDRSGGAVNEQFF. DNA for the CDR3: TGTGCCAGCAGTGATCGGAGCGGGGGGGCCGTAAATGAGCAGTTCTTC. This chain links TRBV2 with TRBJ2-1; 10 bases fit TRBD2. Germline V gene lookup returns CDR1 SNHLY and CDR2 FYNNEI. The junction had 9 bases not matched to a gene; V was cut back by 3 bases and J by 7 bases. This CDR3 region has 16 residues.

V usage is TRBV5-6 and J usage is TRBJ1-1; no definite D call. V was shortened by 1 base and J by 2 bases, with 6 bases between the two germline ends. This CDR3 spans 13 amino acids. Per germline, CDR1 SGHDT and CDR2 YYEEEE. The CDR3 is CASSLTVNTEAFF. CDR3 nucleotides: TGTGCCAGCAGCTTGACAGTTAACACTGAAGCTTTCTTT.

This rearrangement joins TRBV5-6 to TRBJ2-5; perhaps TRBD2 as D (6 bases). This CDR3 is 16 amino acids long. CDR1 and CDR2 from the germline V gene are SGHDT and YYEEEE. Trimming removed 1 base at V and 3 bases at J, with 16 bases between. CDR3 coding DNA: TGTGCCAGCAGCTTGTTCCTTAGACTAGGGGAAGAGACCCAGTACTTC. Its protein is CASSLFLRLGEETQYF.

This chain connects TRBV7-3 to TRBJ2-3, with 7 bases matching TRBD2. Germline CDR1 is SGHTA and CDR2 is FQGTGA. This CDR3 region has 14 residues. V was pared by 5 bases and J by 3 bases, with 5 bases of the junction left unmatched. The CDR3 region is CASSPGLETDTQYF. Here the CDR3 DNA reads TGTGCCAGCAGCCCTGGACTAGAGACAGATACGCAGTATTTT.

The gene calls are TRBV5-5 and TRBJ2-5, with D unresolved. Germline V gives CDR1 SGHKS, CDR2 YYEKEE (reference sequence). The CDR3 consists of 14 residues. The V end lost 3 bases, the J end lost 2 bases, and 11 bases lay between the germline ends. CDR3 bases: TGTGCCAGCAGCTGGCAGACACATCAAGAGACCCAGTACTTC. Translation: CASSWQTHQETQYF.

The rearrangement uses TRBV5-1 and TRBJ1-2; a possible D gene is TRBD1 (6 bases). V was trimmed by 4 bases and J by 8 bases, leaving 24 bases between them. This CDR3 region has 16 residues. Looked up from germline, CDR1 is SGHRS and CDR2 is YFSETQ. The CDR3 DNA follows: TGCGCCAGCAGCCCGTCCTTCGGGGGGGGGCCAAAAGGCTACACCTTC. Encoded protein: CASSPSFGGGPKGYTF.

The sample holds one count of this clone. The rearrangement links TRBV5-6 to TRBJ1-1, with a possible D match to TRBD1 (5 bases). CDR3 size: 15 residues. The germline V gene has CDR1 SGHDT and CDR2 YYEEEE. Trimming stripped 6 bases from V and 6 bases from J, with 21 bases between. The CDR3 region has the DNA TGTGCCAGCAAGACCCAAGCCGCGGGGGGGTCTGAAGCTTTCTTT. It specifies CASKTQAAGGSEAFF.